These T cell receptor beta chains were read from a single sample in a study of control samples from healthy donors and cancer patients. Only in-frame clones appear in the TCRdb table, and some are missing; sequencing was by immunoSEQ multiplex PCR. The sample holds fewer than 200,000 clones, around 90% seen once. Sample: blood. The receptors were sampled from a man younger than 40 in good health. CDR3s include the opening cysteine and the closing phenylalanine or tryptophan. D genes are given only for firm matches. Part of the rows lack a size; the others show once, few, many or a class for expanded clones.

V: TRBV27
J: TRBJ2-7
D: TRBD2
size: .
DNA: TGTGCCAGCAGTTTCGGACTAGCGGGATTGGGGGAGCAGTACTTC
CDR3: CASSFGLAGLGEQYF

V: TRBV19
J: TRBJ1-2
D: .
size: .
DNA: TGTGCCAGTAGTAAGGCAGGGATCTTCGGGGGCTACACCTTC
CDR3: CASSKAGIFGGYTF

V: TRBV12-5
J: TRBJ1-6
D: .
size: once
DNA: TGTGCTAGTGCTGTGAGGGTTAATTCACCCCTCCACTTT
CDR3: CASAVRVNSPLHF

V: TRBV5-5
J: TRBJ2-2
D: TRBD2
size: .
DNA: TGTGCCAGCAGCTCGAACCTGGGACTAGCGGGGGAGGTCGCCGGGGAGCTGTTTTTT
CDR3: CASSSNLGLAGEVAGELFF

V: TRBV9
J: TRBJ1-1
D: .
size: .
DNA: TGTGCCAGCAGCGTAGGACAGGCGAACACTGAAGCTTTCTTT
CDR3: CASSVGQANTEAFF

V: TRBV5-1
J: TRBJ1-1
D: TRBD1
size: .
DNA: TGCGCCAGCAGCTTGAGTGGACAGGGGGGCAAATTCATGAACACTGAAGCTTTCTTT
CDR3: CASSLSGQGGKFMNTEAFF

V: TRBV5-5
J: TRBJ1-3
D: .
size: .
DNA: TGTGCCAGCAGCCCCGATCCGGGTAGAGGAAACACCATATATTTT
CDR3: CASSPDPGRGNTIYF

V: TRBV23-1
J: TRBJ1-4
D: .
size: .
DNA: TGCGCCACCCCGAAGGGGGAAAAACTGTTTTTT
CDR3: CATPKGEKLFF

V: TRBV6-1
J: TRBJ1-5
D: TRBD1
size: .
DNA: TGTGCCAGCAGTGAACCTCCCGGGACAGGGCCAAATCAGCCCCAGCATTTT
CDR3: CASSEPPGTGPNQPQHF

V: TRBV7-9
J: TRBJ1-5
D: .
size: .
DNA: TGTGCCAGCAGCCCGACGGGCAGACTCAGCAATCAGCCCCAGCATTTT
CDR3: CASSPTGRLSNQPQHF

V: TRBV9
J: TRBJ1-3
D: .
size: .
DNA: TGTGCCAGCAGCACCCACACCCTACTCTCTGGAAACACCATATATTTT
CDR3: CASSTHTLLSGNTIYF

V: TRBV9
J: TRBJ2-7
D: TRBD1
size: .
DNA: TGTGCCAGCAGCGTCGGACAGGGGATGGGGGAGCAGTACTTC
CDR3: CASSVGQGMGEQYF

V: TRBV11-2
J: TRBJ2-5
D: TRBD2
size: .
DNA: TGTGCCAGCAGCTTAGTGGAGGCGGGGGGCCAAGAGACCCAGTACTTC
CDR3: CASSLVEAGGQETQYF

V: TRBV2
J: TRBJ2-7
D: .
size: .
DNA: TGTGCCAGCAGTGAATACAGGGTAGGGTACGAGCAGTACTTC
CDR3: CASSEYRVGYEQYF

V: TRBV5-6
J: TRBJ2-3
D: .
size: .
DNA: TGTGCCAGCAGCCTGCTAGATACGCAGTATTTT
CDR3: CASSLLDTQYF

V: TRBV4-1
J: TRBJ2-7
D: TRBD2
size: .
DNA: TGCGCCAGCAGCCAAAGCTGGGCGGGGGGTACCTACGAGCAGTACTTC
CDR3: CASSQSWAGGTYEQYF

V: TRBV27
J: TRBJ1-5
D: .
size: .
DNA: TGTGCCAGCAGTTTGGGGACGGAGTACAATCAGCCCCAGCATTTT
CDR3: CASSLGTEYNQPQHF

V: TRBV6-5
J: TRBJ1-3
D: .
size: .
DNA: TGTGCCAGCAGTTACTCGAAACCCTCCCGCGACACCATATATTTT
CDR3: CASSYSKPSRDTIYF

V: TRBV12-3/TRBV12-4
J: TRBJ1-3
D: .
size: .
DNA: TGTGCCAGCAGACAAGCTCGAAACACCATATATTTT
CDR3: CASRQARNTIYF

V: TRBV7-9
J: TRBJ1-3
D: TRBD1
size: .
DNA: TGTGCCAGCAGCCCCCAGGCAGGGGGCTCTGGAAACACCATATATTTT
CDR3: CASSPQAGGSGNTIYF

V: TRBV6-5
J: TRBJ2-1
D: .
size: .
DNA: TGTGCCAGCGCCCTGAGGAAGTACAATGAGCAGTTCTTC
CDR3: CASALRKYNEQFF

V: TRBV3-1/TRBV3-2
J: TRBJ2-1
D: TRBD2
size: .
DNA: TGTGCCAGCAGCCAAGGACTAGCGGACAATGAGCAGTTCTTC
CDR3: CASSQGLADNEQFF

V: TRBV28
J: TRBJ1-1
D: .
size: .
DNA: TGTGCCAGTCCGCCCCGGCCGGCGGGACGGACCACTGAAGCTTTCTTT
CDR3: CASPPRPAGRTTEAFF

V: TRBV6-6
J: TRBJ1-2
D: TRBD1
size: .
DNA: TGTGCCAGCAGTTACTCTATTTTCTCAGGGGGTGGCTACACCTTC
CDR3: CASSYSIFSGGGYTF

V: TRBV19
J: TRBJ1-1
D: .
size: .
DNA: TGTGCCAGTAGTATAGCTGGGGGGATGAACACTGAAGCTTTCTTT
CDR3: CASSIAGGMNTEAFF

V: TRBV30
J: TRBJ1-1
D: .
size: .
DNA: TGTGCCTGGAGTGTGTCGGCCTCTAGCACTGAAGCTTTCTTT
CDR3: CAWSVSASSTEAFF

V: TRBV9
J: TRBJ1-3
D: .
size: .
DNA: TGTGCCAGCAGCCCCCACGGGGAACACGGGAACACCATATATTTT
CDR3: CASSPHGEHGNTIYF

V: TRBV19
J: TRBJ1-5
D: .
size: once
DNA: TGTGCCAGTAGTTTCCGGGACGCAACAGAGGGCAATCAGCCCCAGCATTTT
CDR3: CASSFRDATEGNQPQHF

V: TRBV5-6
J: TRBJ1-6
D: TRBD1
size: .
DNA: TGTGCCAGCAGCTTTGACAGGGGTTTGGGGCCCCTCCACTTT
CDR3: CASSFDRGLGPLHF

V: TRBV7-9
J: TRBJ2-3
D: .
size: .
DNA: TGTGCCAGCCCTATTGGGGTGGGGGACACAGATACGCAGTATTTT
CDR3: CASPIGVGDTDTQYF

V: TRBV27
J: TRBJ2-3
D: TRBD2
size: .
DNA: TGTGCCAGCAGTCTGACTAGCGGGAGGGCCCCTCGCACAGATACGCAGTATTTT
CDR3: CASSLTSGRAPRTDTQYF

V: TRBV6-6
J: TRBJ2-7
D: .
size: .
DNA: TGTGCCAGCAGTTACTCGACAGGACTCTACGAGCAGTACTTC
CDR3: CASSYSTGLYEQYF

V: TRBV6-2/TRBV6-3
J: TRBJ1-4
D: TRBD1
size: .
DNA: TGTGCCAGCAGTTACGGGACAGGTAACCCCACAGCTAATGAAAAACTGTTTTTT
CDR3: CASSYGTGNPTANEKLFF

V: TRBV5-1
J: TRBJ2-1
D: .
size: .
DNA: TGCGCCAGCAGCTTGGGGAATGAGCAGTTCTTC
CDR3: CASSLGNEQFF

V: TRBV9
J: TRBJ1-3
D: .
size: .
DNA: TGTGCCAGCAGCGCAAGACGGATCTCTGGAAACACCATATATTTT
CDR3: CASSARRISGNTIYF

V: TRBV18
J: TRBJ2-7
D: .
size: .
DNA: TGTGCCAGCTCACCTTTGGACAGCTCCTACGAGCAGTACTTC
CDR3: CASSPLDSSYEQYF

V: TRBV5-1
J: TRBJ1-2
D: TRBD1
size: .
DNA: TGCGCCAGCAGCTTGGAGGAGGCAGGGGGAGCCTATGGCTACACCTTC
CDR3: CASSLEEAGGAYGYTF

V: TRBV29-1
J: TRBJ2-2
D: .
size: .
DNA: TGCAGCGTTTCTTATGGGGAACTAACCGGGGAGCTGTTTTTT
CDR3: CSVSYGELTGELFF

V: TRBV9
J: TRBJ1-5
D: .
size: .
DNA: TGTGCCAGCAGCGTAGGGACAGACCTTCAGCCCCAGCATTTT
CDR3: CASSVGTDLQPQHF

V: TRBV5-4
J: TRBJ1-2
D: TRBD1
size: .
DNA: TGTGCCAGCAGCTTGCTCAGGGGGTGGAATGGCTACACCTTC
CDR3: CASSLLRGWNGYTF

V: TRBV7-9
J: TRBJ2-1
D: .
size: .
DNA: TGTGCCAGCACCACCTCACGCGGACTCGAGCAGTTCTTC
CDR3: CASTTSRGLEQFF

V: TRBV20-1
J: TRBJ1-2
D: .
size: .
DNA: TGCAGTGCTAGATCCGGGTCTGGCTACACCTTC
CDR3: CSARSGSGYTF

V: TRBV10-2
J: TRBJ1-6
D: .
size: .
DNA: TGCGCCAGCAGTGATGCACCGGGATATAATTCACCCCTCCACTTT
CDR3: CASSDAPGYNSPLHF

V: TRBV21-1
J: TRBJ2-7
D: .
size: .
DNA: TGTGCCAGCAGCAAAGCTACCCGACAGGGGCTCTCCGAGCAGTACTTC
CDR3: CASSKATRQGLSEQYF

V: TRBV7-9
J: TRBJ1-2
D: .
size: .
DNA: TGTGCCAGCAGCTCGGCAGGGAACGGCTACACCTTC
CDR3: CASSSAGNGYTF

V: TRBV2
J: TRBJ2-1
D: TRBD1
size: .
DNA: TGTGCCAGCAGTGAAAGTGGCAGGGGGTACAATGAGCAGTTCTTC
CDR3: CASSESGRGYNEQFF

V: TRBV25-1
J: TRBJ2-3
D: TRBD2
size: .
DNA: TGTGCCAGCAGTTCGCTAGCGGGAGTTGCAGATACGCAGTATTTT
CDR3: CASSSLAGVADTQYF

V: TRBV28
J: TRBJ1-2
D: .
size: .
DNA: TGTGCCAGCAGTTGGGGGGGTGAATCGAATGGCTACACCTTC
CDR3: CASSWGGESNGYTF